The 7 T cell receptor beta chains below come from one sample, sequenced in a study of shared clonotypes between healthy human individuals. Some clones are missing from TCRdb's copy, which holds only in-frame ones; the method was immunoSEQ multiplex PCR. This repertoire shows 2 million to 2.5 million clones, almost 96% found once; its top ten account for less than 0.15%. Material: naive CD4+ T cells sorted from blood. As to subset: CD45RA+ positively selected. The source is a man younger than 35 in good health.

A few counts support this clone. V gene TRBV2 combines with J gene TRBJ1-6; D gene ambiguous. Germline V lookup: CDR1 SNHLY, CDR2 FYNNEI. V was cut by 3 bases and J by 0 bases, with 6 bases left in between. The CDR3 runs to 15 residues. The CDR3 DNA is TGTGCCAGCAGTGATCTGGGCTCCTATAATTCACCCCTCCACTTT. Translating gives CASSDLGSYNSPLHF.

V gene TRBV2 combines with J gene TRBJ1-6; D is unclear. CDR3 length equals 15 residues. Trimming removed 1 base at V and 4 bases at J, with 8 bases between. Germline V gives CDR1 SNHLY, CDR2 FYNNEI. The DNA for the CDR3 is TGTGCCAGCAGTGAAGTCGCGAAATATAATTCACCCCTCCACTTT. Translating gives CASSEVAKYNSPLHF.

The rearrangement uses TRBV6-4 and TRBJ2-2; D might be TRBD1 or TRBD2, each matching 5 bases. Between the trimmed V and J ends, which lost 5 bases and 5 bases, there was a span of 12 bases. CDR1 and CDR2 from the germline V gene are MRHNA and SNTAGT. The CDR3 totals 14 residues. The CDR3 reads CASSFDEGTGELFF. The CDR3 nucleotides read TGTGCCAGCAGTTTTGATGAGGGGACCGGGGAGCTGTTTTTT.

With respect to this clone: Other DNA sequences in the same sample also yield this CDR3. This chain joins TRBV2 and TRBJ1-1; 9 bases line up with TRBD1. Per the germline V gene, CDR1 is SNHLY and CDR2 is FYNNEI. The CDR3 covers 13 residues. The ends lost 4 bases at V and 5 bases at J; junction bases unmatched: 2. The DNA for the CDR3 is TGTGCCAGCAGTGGGACAGGGGATACTGAAGCTTTCTTT. Protein: CASSGTGDTEAFF.

This clone was picked up a small number of times. The chain recombines TRBV7-9 with TRBJ1-2; D is unclear. Germline V gives CDR1 SEHNR, CDR2 FQNEAQ (reference sequence). V dropped 0 bases and J dropped 10 bases, with 18 bases sitting between them. CDR3 length: 15 residues. The CDR3 loop is CASSLAPGVRVNYTF. CDR3 bases: TGTGCCAGCAGCTTAGCGCCCGGGGTGCGGGTGAACTACACCTTC. Full variable domain (outside the CDR3, taken from reference TRBV7-9 and TRBJ1-2): DTGVSQNPRHKITKRGQNVTFRCDPISEHNRLYWYRQTLGQGPEFLTYFQNEAQLEKSRLLSDRFSAERPKGSFSTLEIQRTEQGDSAMYLCASSLAPGVRVNYTFGSGTRLTVV.

This chain links TRBV5-8 with TRBJ1-6; TRBD1 aligns across 9 bases. Germline V gene data show CDR1 as SGHTS and CDR2 as YDEGEE. The CDR3 totals 17 residues. The V gene end was trimmed by 4 bases and the J gene end by 2 bases; junction bases not matched to a gene: 7. CDR3 loop: CASSAGTGSTYNSPLHF. The DNA for the CDR3 is TGTGCCAGCAGCGCAGGGACAGGGTCGACCTATAATTCACCCCTCCACTTT.

This clone was found once. CDR3 protein: CASSYSQPPNEKLFF. The CDR3 DNA reads TGTGCCAGCAGTTACTCGCAACCACCTAATGAAAAACTGTTTTTT. The chain carries TRBV6-5 and TRBJ1-4; D unresolved. The CDR3 runs to 15 residues. The V and J ends lost 0 bases and 3 bases respectively, with 8 bases between them. The germline CDR1 and CDR2 sequences are MNHEY and SVGAGI.